This TCR beta chain was found in a study of shared clonotypes between healthy human individuals. All of the donors resided in Nashville, Tennessee, and each was a Caucasian adult. Deletions cut 0 bases from V and 3 bases from J, with 12 bases between. Germline-derived CDR1 and CDR2 are SEHNR and FQNEAQ (reference sequence). The CDR3 runs to 15 residues. Only in-frame clones appear in the TCRdb table, and some are missing; sequencing was by immunoSEQ multiplex PCR. The table lists under 600,000 clones, less than 98% of them singletons. This TCR was recovered from a woman aged 25 to 39 in good health. The chain combines TRBV7-9 with TRBJ2-7; a weak D match, TRBD1 (5 bases). The sequenced material came from naive CD4+ T cells sorted from blood. Subset reported: CD45RA+ positively selected. The CDR3 DNA is TGTGCCAGCAGCTTAGCGATGACAGCCTTCTACGAGCAGTACTTC. Residues: CASSLAMTAFYEQYF.